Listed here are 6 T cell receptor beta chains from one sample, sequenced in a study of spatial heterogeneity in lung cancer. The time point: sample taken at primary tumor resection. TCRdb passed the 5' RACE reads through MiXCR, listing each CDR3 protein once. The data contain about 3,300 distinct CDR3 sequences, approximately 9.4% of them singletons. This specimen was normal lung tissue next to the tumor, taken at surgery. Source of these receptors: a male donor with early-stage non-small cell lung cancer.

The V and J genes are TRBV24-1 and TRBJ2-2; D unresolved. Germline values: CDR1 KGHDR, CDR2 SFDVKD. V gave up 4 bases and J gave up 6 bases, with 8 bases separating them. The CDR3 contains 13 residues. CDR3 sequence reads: CATSDPNAGELFF. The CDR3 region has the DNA TGTGCCACCAGTGACCCCAACGCCGGGGAGCTGTTTTTT.

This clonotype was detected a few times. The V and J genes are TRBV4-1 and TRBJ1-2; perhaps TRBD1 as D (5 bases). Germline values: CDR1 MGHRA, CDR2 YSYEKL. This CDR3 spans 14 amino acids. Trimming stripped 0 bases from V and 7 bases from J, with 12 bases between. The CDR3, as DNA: TGCGCCAGCAGCCAAGATACAGGTACTAGTGGCTACACCTTC. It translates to CASSQDTGTSGYTF.

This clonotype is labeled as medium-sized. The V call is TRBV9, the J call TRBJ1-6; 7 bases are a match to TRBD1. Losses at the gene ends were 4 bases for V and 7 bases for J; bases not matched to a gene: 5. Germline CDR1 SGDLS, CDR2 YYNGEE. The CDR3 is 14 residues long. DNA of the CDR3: TGTGCCAGCAGCACAACAGGGGACAATTCACCCCTCCACTTT. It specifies CASSTTGDNSPLHF.

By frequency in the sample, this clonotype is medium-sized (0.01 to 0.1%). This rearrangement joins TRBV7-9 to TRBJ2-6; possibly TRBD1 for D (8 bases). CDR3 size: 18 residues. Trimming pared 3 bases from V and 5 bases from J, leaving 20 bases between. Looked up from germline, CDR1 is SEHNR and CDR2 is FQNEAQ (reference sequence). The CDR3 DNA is TGTGCCAGCAGCTTGGGGAGGGGGACAGGCATCCGGGCCAACGTCCTGACTTTC. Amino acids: CASSLGRGTGIRANVLTF.

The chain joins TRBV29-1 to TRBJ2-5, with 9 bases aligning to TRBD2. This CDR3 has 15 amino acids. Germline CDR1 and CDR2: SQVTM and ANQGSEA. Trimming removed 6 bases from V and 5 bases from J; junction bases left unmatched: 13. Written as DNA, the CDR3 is TGCAGCGTCGGGAGCGGGAGGTACAGCCGGGAGACCCAGTACTTC. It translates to CSVGSGRYSRETQYF.

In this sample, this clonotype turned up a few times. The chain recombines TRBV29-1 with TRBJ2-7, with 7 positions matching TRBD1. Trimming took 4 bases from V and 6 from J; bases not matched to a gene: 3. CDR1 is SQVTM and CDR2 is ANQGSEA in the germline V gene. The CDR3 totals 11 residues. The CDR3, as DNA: TGCAGCGTTGGAGGGGGCGGCGAGCAGTACTTC. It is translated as CSVGGGGEQYF.